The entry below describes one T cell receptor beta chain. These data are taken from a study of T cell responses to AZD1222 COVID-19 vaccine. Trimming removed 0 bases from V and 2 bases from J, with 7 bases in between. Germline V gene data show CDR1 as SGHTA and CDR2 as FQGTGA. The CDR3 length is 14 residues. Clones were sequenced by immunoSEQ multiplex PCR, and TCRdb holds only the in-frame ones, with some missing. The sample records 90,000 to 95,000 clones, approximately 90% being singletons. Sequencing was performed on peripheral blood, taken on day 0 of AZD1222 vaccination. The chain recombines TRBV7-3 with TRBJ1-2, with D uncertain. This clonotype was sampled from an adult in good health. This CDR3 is CASSLTKTNYGYTF. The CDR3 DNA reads TGTGCCAGCAGCTTAACGAAGACAAACTATGGCTACACCTTC.